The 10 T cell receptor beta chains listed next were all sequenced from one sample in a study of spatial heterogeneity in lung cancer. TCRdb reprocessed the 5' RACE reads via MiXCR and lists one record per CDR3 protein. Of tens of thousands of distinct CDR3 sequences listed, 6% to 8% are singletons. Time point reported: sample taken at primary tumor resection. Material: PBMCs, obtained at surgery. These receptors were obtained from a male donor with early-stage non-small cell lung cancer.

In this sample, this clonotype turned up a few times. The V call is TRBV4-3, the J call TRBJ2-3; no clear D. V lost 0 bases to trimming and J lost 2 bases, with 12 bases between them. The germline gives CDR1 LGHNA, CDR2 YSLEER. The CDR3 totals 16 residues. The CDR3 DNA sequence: TGCGCCAGCAGCCAAGATCATCACAGTAACACAGATACGCAGTATTTT. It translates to CASSQDHHSNTDTQYF.

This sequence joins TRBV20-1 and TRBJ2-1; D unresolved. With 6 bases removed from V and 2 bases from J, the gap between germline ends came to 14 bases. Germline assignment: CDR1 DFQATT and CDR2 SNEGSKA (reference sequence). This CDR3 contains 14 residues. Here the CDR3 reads CSAGSGLPYNEQFF. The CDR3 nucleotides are TGCAGTGCCGGTTCGGGCTTACCCTACAATGAGCAGTTCTTC.

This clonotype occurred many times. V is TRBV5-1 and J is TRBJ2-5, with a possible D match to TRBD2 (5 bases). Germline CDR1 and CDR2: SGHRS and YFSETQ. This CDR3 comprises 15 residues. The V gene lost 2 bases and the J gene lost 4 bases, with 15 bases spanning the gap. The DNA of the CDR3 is TGCGCCAGCAGCTTAACCAGCGGAGAGGGAGAGACCCAGTACTTC. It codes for CASSLTSGEGETQYF.

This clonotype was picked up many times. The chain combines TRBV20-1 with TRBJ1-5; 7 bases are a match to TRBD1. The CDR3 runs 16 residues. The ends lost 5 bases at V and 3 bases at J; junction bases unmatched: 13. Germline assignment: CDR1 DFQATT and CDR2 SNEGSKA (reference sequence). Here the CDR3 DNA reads TGCAGTGCTCCCATCCGGGACAGAAGCCTCAATCAGCCCCAGCATTTT. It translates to CSAPIRDRSLNQPQHF.

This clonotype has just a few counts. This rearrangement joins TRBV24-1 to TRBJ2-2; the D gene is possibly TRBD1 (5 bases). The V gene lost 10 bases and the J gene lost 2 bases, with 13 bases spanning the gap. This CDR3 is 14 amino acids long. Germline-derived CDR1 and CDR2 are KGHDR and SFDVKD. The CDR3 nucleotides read TGTGCCACAGGGGCACCCCATAACACCGGGGAGCTGTTTTTT. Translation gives CATGAPHNTGELFF.

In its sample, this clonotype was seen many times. DNA of the CDR3: TGTGCCAGCTCACAACGGGGGGGCGGCGAGCAGTACGTC. Its protein is CASSQRGGGEQYV. This sequence joins TRBV18 and TRBJ2-7, with TRBD2 matching 8 bases. Germline V gene lookup returns CDR1 KGHSH and CDR2 LQKENI. This CDR3 comprises 13 residues. The V and J ends lost 4 bases and 6 bases, in that order; junction bases with no gene match: 5.

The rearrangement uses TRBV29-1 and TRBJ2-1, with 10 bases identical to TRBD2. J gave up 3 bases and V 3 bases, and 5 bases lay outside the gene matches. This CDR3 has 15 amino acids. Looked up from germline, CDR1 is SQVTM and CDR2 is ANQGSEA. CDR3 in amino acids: CSVDPSGSFYNEQFF. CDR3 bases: TGCAGCGTTGACCCTAGCGGGAGTTTCTACAATGAGCAGTTCTTC.

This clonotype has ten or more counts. The CDR3 is CASSFEGALGYNEQFF. The CDR3 region has the DNA TGTGCCAGCAGCTTCGAGGGGGCTCTCGGGTACAATGAGCAGTTCTTC. This chain joins TRBV7-2 and TRBJ2-1, with TRBD1 matching 7 bases. Trimming cost V 3 bases and J 4 bases; bases outside gene matches: 9. In germline, CDR1 is SGHTA, CDR2 FQGNSA. This CDR3 has 16 residues.

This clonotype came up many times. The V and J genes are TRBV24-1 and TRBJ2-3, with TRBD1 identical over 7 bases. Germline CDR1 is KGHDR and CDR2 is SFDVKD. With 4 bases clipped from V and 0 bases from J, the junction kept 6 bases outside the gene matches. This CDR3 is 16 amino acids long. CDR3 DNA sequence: TGTGCCACCAGTGACCCGACAGGGAGTAGCACAGATACGCAGTATTTT. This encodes CATSDPTGSSTDTQYF.

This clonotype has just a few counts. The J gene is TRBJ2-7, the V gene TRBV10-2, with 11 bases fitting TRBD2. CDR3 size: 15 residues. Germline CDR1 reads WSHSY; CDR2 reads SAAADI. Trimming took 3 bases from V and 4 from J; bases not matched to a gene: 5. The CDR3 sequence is CASSEGTSGLYEQYV. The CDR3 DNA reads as TGCGCCAGCAGTGAAGGGACTAGCGGTCTATACGAGCAGTACGTC.